This entry lists 20 T cell receptor beta chains sequenced from one sample in a study of shared clonotypes between healthy human individuals. The naive CD8 population came from CD45RO-negative cells selected for CCR7, without terminally differentiated effector memory CD45RA+ cells. The table came from immunoSEQ multiplex PCR; TCRdb's copy has only in-frame clones and leaves some out. Of about 680,000 clones in the sample, under 95% are singletons; the top ten hold about 24%. The specimen sequenced was naive CD8+ T cells sorted from blood. These receptor sequences come from a man aged 25 to 45 in good health.

This rearrangement joins TRBV27 to TRBJ1-4; 7 nucleotides agree with TRBD1. Germline V gene data show CDR1 as MNHEY and CDR2 as SMNVEV (reference sequence). The CDR3 loop spans 18 amino acids. V dropped 1 base and J dropped 4; count of bases not matched to a gene: 12. The CDR3 here is CASSLYPPAQGINEKLFF. The CDR3 DNA follows: TGTGCCAGCAGTTTATATCCCCCGGCACAGGGGATTAATGAAAAACTGTTTTTT.

The chain is built from TRBV18 and TRBJ2-2, with D possibly TRBD2 on 6 matching bases. This CDR3 is 15 amino acids long. V shed 7 bases and J shed 1 base, with 13 bases lying between them. Germline V gives CDR1 KGHSH, CDR2 LQKENI. CDR3 in amino acids: CASYRRALNTGELFF. In nucleotides, the CDR3 is TGTGCCAGCTACAGGAGGGCGCTGAACACCGGGGAGCTGTTTTTT.

This chain connects TRBV10-2 to TRBJ2-7, with D unresolved. Trimming took 3 bases from V and 1 from J, leaving 7 bases between them. Germline-derived CDR1 and CDR2 are WSHSY and SAAADI. The CDR3 totals 13 residues. The CDR3 region is CASSDKSSYEQYF. The DNA of the CDR3 is TGCGCCAGCAGTGACAAATCTTCCTACGAGCAGTACTTC.

In DNA form, the CDR3 reads TGTGCCAGCTCACCGGGGGTCTACAATGAGCAGTTCTTC. Its protein is CASSPGVYNEQFF. The rearrangement joins TRBV18 to TRBJ2-1; either TRBD1 or TRBD2 may supply D (5 bases each). V lost 3 bases, J lost 3 bases, and 6 bases lay in between. The CDR3 spans 13 residues. Germline loops: CDR1 KGHSH, CDR2 LQKENI.

This clone was counted only a few times. A single base is all that separates this from a far larger clone, so a read error is likely. This sample includes further DNA sequences coding for the same CDR3. The chain joins TRBV27 to TRBJ2-7; 11 bases align to TRBD1. The CDR3 runs to 14 residues. Trimming removed 4 bases from V and 3 bases from J; junction bases left unmatched: 2. Germline-derived CDR1 and CDR2 are MNHEY and SMNVEV (reference sequence). The CDR3 DNA is TGTGCCAGCAGTTCCGGGACAGGGGGCTACGAGCAGTACTTC. Its protein product is CASSSGTGGYEQYF.

The genes are TRBV7-9 and TRBJ2-2; 7 positions agree with TRBD2. The germline CDR1 and CDR2 sequences are SEHNR and FQNEAQ (reference sequence). With V trimmed by 8 bases and J by 5 bases, 8 bases remained unmatched. CDR3 length: 14 amino acids. The CDR3 reads CASSLWGGTGELFF. The CDR3 coding sequence is TGTGCCAGCTCACTCTGGGGGGGAACCGGGGAGCTGTTTTTT.

This CDR3 reads CASSVEPSQTQPQHF. In nucleotides, the CDR3 is TGTGCCAGCAGCGTAGAACCCTCCCAGACTCAGCCCCAGCATTTT. The chain carries TRBV9 and TRBJ1-5; D uncertain. CDR3 length equals 15 residues. Trimming left V 0 bases short and J 6 bases short, with 13 bases between. The germline V gene has CDR1 SGDLS and CDR2 YYNGEE. The whole variable domain, remainder taken from reference TRBV9 and TRBJ1-5, is DSGVTQTPKHLITATGQRVTLRCSPRSGDLSVYWYQQSLDQGLQFLIQYYNGEERAKGNILERFSAQQFPDLHSELNLSSLELGDSALYFCASSVEPSQTQPQHFGDGTRLSIL.

This clone appeared a single time. The chain combines TRBV30 with TRBJ1-5; D uncertain. Between the trimmed V and J ends, which lost 0 bases and 2 bases, there was a span of 11 bases. CDR1 is GTSNPN and CDR2 is SVGIG in the germline V gene (reference sequence). The CDR3 contains 15 residues. CDR3 region: CAWSVGVAGNQPQHF. In DNA, the CDR3 is TGTGCCTGGAGTGTCGGGGTAGCGGGCAATCAGCCCCAGCATTTT.

The rearrangement uses TRBV28 and TRBJ2-2; D might be TRBD1 (6 bases). Germline CDR1 and CDR2: MDHEN and SYDVKM. The CDR3 is 15 residues long. Between the trimmed V and J ends, which lost 5 bases and 1 base, there was a span of 11 bases. The CDR3 protein is CASSEDSENTGELFF. The CDR3 DNA reads TGTGCCAGCAGTGAGGACAGCGAGAACACCGGGGAGCTGTTTTTT.

The CDR3 loop reads CASSQDRGTYGYTF. The DNA of the CDR3 is TGCGCCAGCAGCCAAGACAGGGGAACCTATGGCTACACCTTC. The chain is built from TRBV4-1 and TRBJ1-2, with a possible D match to TRBD1 (6 bases). V lost 0 bases to trimming and J lost 4 bases, with 9 bases between them. This CDR3 is built from 14 residues. Looked up from germline, CDR1 is MGHRA and CDR2 is YSYEKL.

The rearrangement uses TRBV7-9 and TRBJ2-5, with 10 bases matching TRBD1. Germline assignment: CDR1 SEHNR and CDR2 FQNEAQ (reference sequence). V gave up 5 bases and J gave up 4 bases; unmatched junction bases: 4. CDR3 length: 14 residues. For the CDR3, the DNA is TGTGCCAGCAGCGCCGGGACAGGGGTAGAGACCCAGTACTTC. Its protein product is CASSAGTGVETQYF.

The rearrangement links TRBV4-1 to TRBJ2-1; tentative D call: TRBD1 (6 bases). The length of the CDR3 is 18 residues. Trimming removed 1 base at V and 7 bases at J, with 23 bases between. Germline V gene data show CDR1 as MGHRA and CDR2 as YSYEKL. This CDR3 reads CASSQALEPGDFRNEQFF. The CDR3 nucleotides read TGCGCCAGCAGCCAAGCTTTGGAGCCAGGGGATTTTAGGAATGAGCAGTTCTTC.

Points on this clone: This specimen includes other DNA sequences encoding the same CDR3. V and J are TRBV7-9 and TRBJ2-7, with 7 bases lining up with TRBD1. V trimming: 5 bases; J trimming: 5 bases; junction bases outside the gene matches: 3. This CDR3 comprises 12 residues. Germline V gene sequence: CDR1 SEHNR, CDR2 FQNEAQ (reference sequence). The CDR3 nucleotides are TGTGCCAGCAGCCCTACAGGGGACGAGCAGTACTTC. Protein sequence: CASSPTGDEQYF.

J is TRBJ1-5 and V is TRBV28, with a weak D call TRBD1 (6 bases). The germline CDR1 and CDR2 sequences are MDHEN and SYDVKM. The CDR3 totals 14 residues. V dropped 6 bases and J dropped 7 bases, with 16 bases sitting between them. The CDR3 reads CASRWGGAGQPQHF. DNA for the CDR3: TGTGCCAGCAGATGGGGGGGCGCAGGACAGCCCCAGCATTTT.

The chain uses TRBV9 and TRBJ2-5; D perhaps matches TRBD1 (5 bases). Germline values: CDR1 SGDLS, CDR2 YYNGEE. Trimming took off 0 bases at V and 0 bases at J, with 9 bases between the two ends. The CDR3 runs 15 residues. CDR3 protein: CASSVGGSDQETQYF. The CDR3 DNA sequence: TGTGCCAGCAGCGTAGGGGGCTCGGACCAAGAGACCCAGTACTTC.

The chain combines TRBV5-8 with TRBJ1-4; tentatively, D is TRBD1 (6 bases). Trimming took 4 bases from V and 5 from J, leaving 9 bases between them. This CDR3 is built from 13 residues. CDR1 and CDR2 (germline): SGHTS, YDEGEE. CDR3 in DNA: TGTGCCAGCAGCGACAGGAAAAATGAAAAACTGTTTTTT. This sequence encodes CASSDRKNEKLFF.

The chain couples TRBV15 to TRBJ2-1; maybe TRBD2 (6 bases). Trimming stripped 5 bases from V and 4 bases from J, with 18 bases between. The CDR3 spans 16 residues. Germline values: CDR1 LNHNV, CDR2 YYDKDF (reference sequence). This CDR3 is CATSASETAGYNEQFF. As DNA, the CDR3 is TGTGCCACCAGCGCCTCGGAGACTGCGGGGTACAATGAGCAGTTCTTC.

The chain joins TRBV4-1 to TRBJ2-7; possibly TRBD2 for D (5 bases). Germline CDR1 is MGHRA and CDR2 is YSYEKL. V lost 1 base and J lost 2, with 9 bases in between. The CDR3 sequence is 14 residues long. The CDR3 nucleotides are TGCGCCAGCAGCCAAGTGCCGGGGACCTACGAGCAGTACTTC. As protein: CASSQVPGTYEQYF.

J is TRBJ2-1 and V is TRBV7-2, with 8 positions matching TRBD2. Germline V gene sequence: CDR1 SGHTA, CDR2 FQGNSA. The CDR3 is 15 amino acids. Trimming at V came to 5 bases and at J to 5 bases, leaving 8 bases not matched to a gene. As DNA, the CDR3 is TGTGCCAGCAGCGTTACTAGCGGCCCCCACAATGAGCAGTTCTTC. It is translated as CASSVTSGPHNEQFF.

This clone was seen once. The V call is TRBV28, the J call TRBJ2-7; D gene uncertain. Germline V gives CDR1 MDHEN, CDR2 SYDVKM. The ends were cut back, 3 bases at V and 0 bases at J, with 9 bases in the middle. This CDR3 has 14 residues. The CDR3 DNA follows: TGTGCCAGCAGTTTGACGGCGAGCTCCTACGAGCAGTACTTC. Its protein product is CASSLTASSYEQYF.